These 26 T cell receptor beta chains came from one sample sequenced in a study of blood T cell repertoires in COVID-19. Assay: immunoSEQ multiplex PCR; the TCRdb copy retains only in-frame clones and omits some. The sample lists around 42,000 clones; roughly 88% were seen once. The sample consisted of peripheral blood. The source is a human donor in a cohort sampled during active COVID-19.

This clone was picked up one time. The DNA of the CDR3 is TGTGCAAGCCCCAGTTTGGGACAGTCTCCTAGCAATCAGCCCCAGCATTTT. This codes for CASPSLGQSPSNQPQHF. V is TRBV12-2 and J is TRBJ1-5; the table assigns TRBD1, which was not confirmed against the DNA. TRBV12-2 is listed as a pseudogene. The CDR3 spans 17 residues.

The V call is TRBV28, the J call TRBJ2-1; 12 bases are shared with TRBD2. Germline CDR1 reads MDHEN; CDR2 reads SYDVKM. This CDR3 has 14 amino acids. Losses at the gene ends were 4 bases for V and 16 bases for J; bases not matched to a gene: 11. DNA of the CDR3: TGTGCCAGCAGTTCTAGCGGGAGGGCCTTCTGGGAATTCTTC. Amino acid sequence: CASSSSGRAFWEFF.

The chain employs TRBV11-2 and TRBJ2-7; D is perhaps TRBD1 (7 bases). V shed 8 bases and J shed 2 bases, with 13 bases lying between them. Germline assignment: CDR1 SGHAT and CDR2 FQNNGV. This CDR3 contains 13 residues. The DNA of the CDR3 is TGTGCCAGCCGCGGGACAGAGCCCTACGAGCAGTACTTC. This sequence encodes CASRGTEPYEQYF.

This chain uses TRBV6-5 with TRBJ2-7; the D gene is possibly TRBD2 (6 bases). Germline V gene sequence: CDR1 MNHEY, CDR2 SVGAGI. Trimming removed 2 bases from V and 3 bases from J, with 14 bases in between. The CDR3 runs to 15 residues. DNA for the CDR3: TGTGCCAGCAGTTACGGTAGGGAGGCTAGCTACGAGCAGTACTTC. Translation gives CASSYGREASYEQYF.

The gene calls are TRBV3-1 (or the pseudogene TRBV3-2) and TRBJ2-5; TRBD2 matches at 7 bases. V was clipped by 4 bases and J by 0 bases; unmatched bases: 17. CDR1 is LGHDT and CDR2 is YNNKEL in the germline V gene (reference sequence). CDR3 length: 19 amino acids. This chain's CDR3 is CASSRRTVFGRSYQETQYF. The CDR3 DNA reads TGTGCCAGCAGCCGAAGAACGGTTTTCGGGAGGTCGTACCAAGAGACCCAGTACTTC.

The rearrangement joins TRBV6-2 or TRBV6-3 to TRBJ1-5, with TRBD1 matching 10 bases. The CDR3 sequence is 15 residues long. With 2 bases clipped from V and 5 bases from J, the junction kept 3 bases outside the gene matches. Germline assignment: CDR1 MNHEY and CDR2 SVGEGT. The CDR3 is CASSYIGQGDQPQHF. The CDR3 nucleotides are TGTGCCAGCAGTTACATAGGACAGGGGGATCAGCCCCAGCATTTT.

The V gene is TRBV6-6, the J gene TRBJ1-5; D unresolved. V lost 11 bases to trimming and J lost 0 bases, with 11 bases between them. The CDR3 consists of 13 residues. Germline V gene sequence: CDR1 MNHNY, CDR2 SVGAGI (reference sequence). The CDR3 DNA sequence: TGTGCCTGCGCGGGGAATAGCAATCAGCCCCAGCATTTT. Its translation: CACAGNSNQPQHF.

The chain employs TRBV30 and TRBJ2-3, with 8 nucleotides matching TRBD2. The ends lost 2 bases at V and 0 bases at J; junction bases unmatched: 4. Germline lookup yields CDR1 GTSNPN and CDR2 SVGIG (reference sequence). This CDR3 spans 15 amino acids. The CDR3 nucleotides are TGTGCCTGGAGTTACAGCGGGGGAAGCACAGATACGCAGTATTTT. This translates into CAWSYSGGSTDTQYF. The full variable domain, completed using reference TRBV30 and TRBJ2-3, is SQTIHQWPATLVQPVGSPLSLECTVEGTSNPNLYWYRQAAGRGLQLLFYSVGIGQISSEVPQNLSASRPQDRQFILSSKKLLLSDSGFYLCAWSYSGGSTDTQYFGPGTRLTVL.

The chain carries TRBV5-6 and TRBJ1-2; 7 bases align to TRBD1. J gave up 0 bases and V 2 bases, and 13 bases lay outside the gene matches. The germline CDR1 and CDR2 sequences are SGHDT and YYEEEE. This CDR3 spans 18 amino acids. In DNA, the CDR3 is TGTGCCAGCAGCTTATTCAAAACCGGGACAGTTACTAACTATGGCTACACCTTC. This sequence encodes CASSLFKTGTVTNYGYTF.

This clone was counted between two and nine times. The chain combines TRBV9 with TRBJ2-1; TRBD2 matches 11 bases. This CDR3 is built from 15 residues. The V and J ends lost 1 base and 6 bases, in that order; junction bases with no gene match: 3. Germline-derived CDR1 and CDR2 are SGDLS and YYNGEE. The chain's CDR3 is CASSVQLAGVNEQFF. The DNA for the CDR3 is TGTGCCAGCAGCGTACAACTAGCGGGAGTCAATGAGCAGTTCTTC.

This chain links TRBV9 with TRBJ2-1, with 7 bases lining up with TRBD2. Germline V lookup: CDR1 SGDLS, CDR2 YYNGEE. This CDR3 contains 13 residues. V trimming: 1 base; J trimming: 5 bases; junction bases outside the gene matches: 0. The CDR3 sequence is CASSVRGDNEQFF. CDR3 in DNA: TGTGCCAGCAGCGTACGGGGGGACAATGAGCAGTTCTTC. The whole variable domain, filled in from reference TRBV9 and TRBJ2-1, reads DSGVTQTPKHLITATGQRVTLRCSPRSGDLSVYWYQQSLDQGLQFLIQYYNGEERAKGNILERFSAQQFPDLHSELNLSSLELGDSALYFCASSVRGDNEQFFGPGTRLTVL.

V usage is TRBV9 and J usage is TRBJ2-1, with TRBD2 identical over 7 bases. The CDR3 has 14 amino acids. V shed 3 bases and J 5 bases; nucleotides not matched to a gene: 5. CDR1 and CDR2 (germline): SGDLS, YYNGEE. The CDR3 nucleotides read TGTGCCAGCAGCGACCGGGACTACAACAATGAGCAGTTCTTC. Amino acids: CASSDRDYNNEQFF.

This chain uses TRBV12-3 or TRBV12-4 with TRBJ1-3; 7 nucleotides line up with TRBD1. CDR3 length: 13 residues. With 7 bases clipped from V and 7 bases from J, the junction kept 7 bases outside the gene matches. The chain's CDR3 is CASTLDRLNTIYF. Written as DNA, the CDR3 is TGTGCCAGCACCCTGGACAGGCTCAACACCATATATTTT.

The V call is TRBV5-1, the J call TRBJ1-3; 8 positions agree with TRBD1. Germline V gene sequence: CDR1 SGHRS, CDR2 YFSETQ. V lost 4 bases, J lost 2 bases, and 5 bases stayed unmatched. The length of the CDR3 is 15 residues. This CDR3 reads CASSPGQVPGNTIYF. Here the CDR3 DNA reads TGCGCCAGCAGCCCGGGACAGGTTCCTGGAAACACCATATATTTT.

The rearrangement joins TRBV4-1 to TRBJ2-7; tentative D call: TRBD1 (6 bases). Per the germline V gene, CDR1 is MGHRA and CDR2 is YSYEKL. V was cut by 4 bases and J by 3 bases, with 13 bases left in between. The CDR3 spans 14 residues. CDR3 protein: CASSLQGTGYEQYF. CDR3 nucleotides: TGCGCCAGCAGCCTACAGGGAACGGGCTACGAGCAGTACTTC.

The chain uses TRBV5-5 and TRBJ1-2; 10 bases align to TRBD1. V lost 4 bases and J lost 4; bases outside the gene matches: 4. There are 14 residues in the CDR3. CDR1 and CDR2 (germline): SGHKS, YYEKEE (reference sequence). CDR3 DNA: TGTGCCAGCAGCCCGACAGGGGGCATCTATGGCTACACCTTC. Residues: CASSPTGGIYGYTF. The full variable domain, completed using reference TRBV5-5 and TRBJ1-2, is DAGVTQSPTHLIKTRGQQVTLRCSPISGHKSVSWYQQVLGQGPQFIFQYYEKEERGRGNFPDRFSARQFPNYSSELNVNALLLGDSALYLCASSPTGGIYGYTFGSGTRLTVV.

This clone has a single count. The chain recombines TRBV6-2 or TRBV6-3 with TRBJ2-7; 10 nucleotides agree with TRBD2. V shed 2 bases and J 3 bases; nucleotides not matched to a gene: 13. The V gene's germline CDR1 is MNHEY and CDR2 SVGEGT. The CDR3 contains 18 residues. CDR3 region: CASSYDLGLAVTHYEQYF. The CDR3 DNA is TGTGCCAGCAGTTACGATCTAGGACTAGCGGTTACCCACTACGAGCAGTACTTC.

The V call is TRBV11-2, the J call TRBJ2-5; TRBD2 matches 12 bases. The germline CDR1 and CDR2 sequences are SGHAT and FQNNGV. There are 18 residues in the CDR3. V lost 1 base and J lost 4; bases outside the gene matches: 10. The CDR3 sequence: CASSLGASSGGARETQYF. In nucleotides, the CDR3 is TGTGCCAGCAGCTTAGGGGCCTCTAGCGGGGGGGCCCGAGAGACCCAGTACTTC. Combining the CDR3 with reference TRBV11-2 and TRBJ2-5 gives the whole variable domain EAGVAQSPRYKIIEKRQSVAFWCNPISGHATLYWYQQILGQGPKLLIQFQNNGVVDDSQLPKDRFSAERLKGVDSTLKIQPAKLEDSAVYLCASSLGASSGGARETQYFGPGTRLLVL.

This chain uses TRBV2 with TRBJ2-5; 8 bases are a match to TRBD2. The CDR3 runs to 15 residues. Germline loops: CDR1 SNHLY, CDR2 FYNNEI. V trimming: 4 bases; J trimming: 5 bases; junction bases outside the gene matches: 9. CDR3 loop: CASSALTGGGETQYF. In DNA, the CDR3 is TGTGCCAGCAGTGCCTTGACGGGAGGGGGGGAGACCCAGTACTTC.

V and J are TRBV6-6 and TRBJ1-1; 7 bases agree with TRBD1. The CDR3 runs 13 residues. The J segment lost 4 bases and the V segment lost 6 bases, leaving 5 bases of the junction unmatched. The germline CDR1 and CDR2 sequences are MNHNY and SVGAGI (reference sequence). The CDR3 nucleotides are TGTGCCAGCAGCCTAGACAGGGTCACTGAAGCTTTCTTT. Its translation is CASSLDRVTEAFF.

The chain recombines TRBV6-2 or TRBV6-3 with TRBJ2-1; 8 nucleotides align to TRBD2. Germline assignment: CDR1 MNHEY and CDR2 SVGEGT. Trimming cost V 2 bases and J 0 bases; bases outside gene matches: 3. This CDR3 region has 16 residues. The CDR3 is CASSYILAGSYNEQFF. The CDR3 nucleotides read TGTGCCAGCAGTTACATCCTAGCGGGCTCCTACAATGAGCAGTTCTTC.

The chain carries TRBV5-1 and TRBJ1-1, with 7 bases aligning to TRBD1. The CDR3 runs 17 residues. Per the germline V gene, CDR1 is SGHRS and CDR2 is YFSETQ. The trim removed 4 bases at V and 0 bases at J, leaving 12 bases unmatched. CDR3 amino acids: CASSQLGGTAMNTEAFF. Here the CDR3 DNA reads TGCGCCAGCAGCCAGCTTGGAGGGACAGCTATGAACACTGAAGCTTTCTTT.

The rearrangement uses TRBV5-1 and TRBJ1-3; 7 bases fit TRBD1. CDR1 and CDR2 from the germline V gene are SGHRS and YFSETQ. Germline trimming cut 4 bases from V and 7 bases from J; bases unmatched to any gene: 11. This CDR3 contains 15 residues. CDR3 loop: CASSGTTGSSNTIYF. CDR3 bases: TGCGCCAGCAGCGGGACGACAGGGAGTTCCAACACCATATATTTT.

About this clone itself: The junction and the germline gene differ at one end; a read error may be behind it. CDR3 sequence (DNA): TGTGCCAGCAGCTTAAGGCTCGGACAGGAGGGAGAGGCCCAGTACTTC. This sequence encodes CASSLRLGQEGEAQYF. The chain employs TRBV7-7 and TRBJ2-5, with D maybe TRBD1 (7 bases). The length of the CDR3 is 16 residues. CDR1 and CDR2 (germline): SSHAT, FNYEAQ (reference sequence).

The chain employs TRBV2 and TRBJ2-7; 13 bases agree with TRBD2. The CDR3 has 16 amino acids. Germline CDR1 is SNHLY and CDR2 is FYNNEI. The junction had 9 bases not matched to a gene; V was cut back by 6 bases and J by 4 bases. In DNA form, the CDR3 reads TGTGCCAGCAGCTGGACTAGCGGGGGAAGGAGGTACGAGCAGTACTTC. This codes for CASSWTSGGRRYEQYF. Using reference TRBV2 and TRBJ2-7 for the parts outside the CDR3, the full variable domain is EPEVTQTPSHQVTQMGQEVILRCVPISNHLYFYWYRQILGQKVEFLVSFYNNEISEKSEIFDDQFSVERPDGSNFTLKIRSTKLEDSAMYFCASSWTSGGRRYEQYFGPGTRLTVT.

This chain uses TRBV10-3 with TRBJ2-3; D possibly corresponds to TRBD2 (5 bases). The V and J ends lost 8 bases and 3 bases respectively, with 12 bases between them. Germline loops: CDR1 ENHRY, CDR2 SYGVKD. The CDR3 totals 13 residues. The CDR3 DNA reads TGTGCCATCGGGTGGCGCGGGACAGATACGCAGTATTTT. It encodes CAIGWRGTDTQYF.